This T cell receptor beta chain was sequenced during a study of neurological immune-mediated disorders. TCRdb re-analysed the 5' RACE reads in MiXCR, keeping a single row per CDR3 protein. The sample contains over 25,000 distinct CDR3 sequences, 1.5% of which appear only once. Ten or more counts support this clonotype. CDR3 length equals 16 residues. V lost 0 bases, J lost 7 bases, and 10 bases stayed unmatched. From germline, CDR1 is LNHNV and CDR2 YYDKDF (reference sequence). The specimen was PBMCs. The source of this sequence is a woman aged 25 to 39 with multiple sclerosis. The V call is TRBV15, the J call TRBJ2-7; 9 nucleotides align to TRBD2. CDR3 loop: CATSRDERGALGEQYF. CDR3 coding DNA: TGTGCCACCAGCAGAGATGAGCGGGGGGCTCTGGGGGAGCAGTACTTC.